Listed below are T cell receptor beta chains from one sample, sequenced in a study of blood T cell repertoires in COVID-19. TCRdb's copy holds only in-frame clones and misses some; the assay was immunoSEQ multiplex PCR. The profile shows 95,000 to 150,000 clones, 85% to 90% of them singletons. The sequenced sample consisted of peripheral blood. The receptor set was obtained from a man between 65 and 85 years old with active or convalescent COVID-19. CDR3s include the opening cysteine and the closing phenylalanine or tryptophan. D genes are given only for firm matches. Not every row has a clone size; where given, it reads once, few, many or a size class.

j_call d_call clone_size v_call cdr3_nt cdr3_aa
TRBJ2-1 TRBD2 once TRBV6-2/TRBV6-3 TGTGCCAGCAGTTACTCTGGTAGCGGGGGCTTAGGGGAGCAGTTCTTC CASSYSGSGGLGEQFF
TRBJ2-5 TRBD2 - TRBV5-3 TGTGCCAGAAGCTTTTTGTGCGGGAGGGCCCTCCAAGAGACCCAGTACTTC CARSFLCGRALQETQYF
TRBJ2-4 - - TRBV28 TGTGCCAGCGACGGAGGACTAGCCAAAAACATTCAGTACTTC CASDGGLAKNIQYF
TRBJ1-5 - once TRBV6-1 TGTGCCAGCAGTGAAGCGGGACACAGTGGCAATCAGCCCCAGCATTTT CASSEAGHSGNQPQHF
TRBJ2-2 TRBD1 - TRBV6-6 TGTGCCAGCAGTCGAAAAGGGGGCGCATACACCGGGGAGCTGTTTTTT CASSRKGGAYTGELFF
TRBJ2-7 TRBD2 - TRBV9 TGTGCCAGCAGCGTAGCTCCGCTAGCGGGAGGGACCTACGAGCAGTACTTC CASSVAPLAGGTYEQYF
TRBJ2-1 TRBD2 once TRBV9 TGTGCCAGCAGCGTAGCAGAGCGGGGAGGCTCCTACAATGAGCAGTTCTTC CASSVAERGGSYNEQFF
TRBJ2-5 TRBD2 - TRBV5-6 TGTGCCAGCAGCTTTCGGACTAGCGGGAGAAGGAAGACCCAGTACTTC CASSFRTSGRRKTQYF
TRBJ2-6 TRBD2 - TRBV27 TGTGCCAGCAGTTTATTTACGACTAGCATGGCCGGGGCCAACGTCCTGACTTTC CASSLFTTSMAGANVLTF
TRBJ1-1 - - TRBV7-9 TGTGCCAGCACCCATTTAAGGGGGACAAATGAAGCTTTCTTT CASTHLRGTNEAFF
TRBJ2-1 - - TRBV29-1 TGCAGCGTTGGGTGGGGGCAGAATGAGCAGTTCTTC CSVGWGQNEQFF
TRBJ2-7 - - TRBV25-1 TGTGCCAGCAGTCAACAAGACCGGCGGGACGAGCAGTACTTC CASSQQDRRDEQYF
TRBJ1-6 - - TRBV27 TGTGCCAGCAGTTTATCTCAGGGATTAAATTCACCCCTCCACTTT CASSLSQGLNSPLHF
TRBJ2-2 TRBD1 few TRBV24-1 TGTGCCACCAGTCTAGGGGGCGGAAACACCGGGGAGCTGTTTTTT CATSLGGGNTGELFF
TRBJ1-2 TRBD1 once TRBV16 TGTGCCAGCAGCCAGACGGCCGGGACAGGGGAGCCGGGCTATGGCTACACCTTC CASSQTAGTGEPGYGYTF
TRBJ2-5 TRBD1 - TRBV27 TGTGCCAGTCGACTCCAGGGGGCGAAAGAGACCCAGTACTTC CASRLQGAKETQYF
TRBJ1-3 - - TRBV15 TGTGCCACAAAAGCTTCCTCTGGAAACACCATATATTTT CATKASSGNTIYF
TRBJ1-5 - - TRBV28 TGTGCCAGCAGCCCCTATGCCCGGTATAGCAATCAGCCCCAGCATTTT CASSPYARYSNQPQHF
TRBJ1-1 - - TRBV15 TGTGCCACCAGCAGAGATCTGGAGACGGATATGAACACTGAAGCTTTCTTT CATSRDLETDMNTEAFF
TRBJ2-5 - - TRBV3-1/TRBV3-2 TGTGCCAGCAGCCAAAACAGCTGGTACCAAGAGACCCAGTACTTC CASSQNSWYQETQYF
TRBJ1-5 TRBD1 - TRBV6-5 TGTGCCAGCAGACCCGGGACAGTAAGCAATCAGCCCCAGCATTTT CASRPGTVSNQPQHF
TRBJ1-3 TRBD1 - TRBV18 TGTGCCACCGGACAGGGCTCTGGAAACACCATATATTTT CATGQGSGNTIYF
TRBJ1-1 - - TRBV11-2 TGTGCCAGCAGCCCCAATGGAGGGAACACTGAAGCTTTCTTT CASSPNGGNTEAFF
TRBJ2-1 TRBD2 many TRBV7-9 TGTGCCAGCAGCTTAGTCGTGGGAGGGCCCTACAATGAGCAGTTCTTC CASSLVVGGPYNEQFF
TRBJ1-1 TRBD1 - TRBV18 TGTGCCAGCTCACAAGAAACAGGGGCGAACACTGAAGCTTTCTTT CASSQETGANTEAFF
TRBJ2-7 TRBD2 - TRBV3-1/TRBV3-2 TGTGCCAGCAGCCAAGCTGGCTTAGCGGGATCGCGGTCGGGCGAGCAGTACTTC CASSQAGLAGSRSGEQYF
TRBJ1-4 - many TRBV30 TGTGCAGCCCGCAGGGATCGGGAAAAACTGTTTTTT CAARRDREKLFF
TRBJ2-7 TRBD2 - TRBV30 TGTGCCTGGAGTCCCGACAAGGGACTAGCGGGATCCTACGAGCAGTACTTC CAWSPDKGLAGSYEQYF
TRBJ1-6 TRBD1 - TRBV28 TGTGCCAGCAGTTTCGGGACAGGGACTCAGTCACCCCTCCACTTT CASSFGTGTQSPLHF
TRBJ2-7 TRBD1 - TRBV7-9 TGTGCCAGCAGCCGGGACAGGGGTTACGAGCAGTACTTC CASSRDRGYEQYF
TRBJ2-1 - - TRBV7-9 TGTGCCAGCAGCAGGACTCCGGGGGTGGCTGTCTGGCAGTTCTTC CASSRTPGVAVWQFF
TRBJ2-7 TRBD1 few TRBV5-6 TGTGCCAGCAGCTTGGATTCCAGGGGGTACGAGCAGTACTTC CASSLDSRGYEQYF
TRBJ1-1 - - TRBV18 TGTGCCAGCTCACCACAGGGAGGAGACACTGAAGCTTTCTTT CASSPQGGDTEAFF
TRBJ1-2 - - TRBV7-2 TGTGCCAGCAGCTTACCGTCGATACAGGGCTGGGGCTACACCTTC CASSLPSIQGWGYTF
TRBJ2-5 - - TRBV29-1 TGCAGCGTTGAAAGGCAGGTCCAAGAGACCCAGTACTTC CSVERQVQETQYF
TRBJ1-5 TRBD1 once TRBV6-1 TGTGCCAGCAGTCGGACAGGGGGCCTTCAGCCCCAGCATTTT CASSRTGGLQPQHF
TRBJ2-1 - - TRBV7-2 TGTGCCAGCAGCTTGGAGCCGAATGAGCAGTTCTTC CASSLEPNEQFF